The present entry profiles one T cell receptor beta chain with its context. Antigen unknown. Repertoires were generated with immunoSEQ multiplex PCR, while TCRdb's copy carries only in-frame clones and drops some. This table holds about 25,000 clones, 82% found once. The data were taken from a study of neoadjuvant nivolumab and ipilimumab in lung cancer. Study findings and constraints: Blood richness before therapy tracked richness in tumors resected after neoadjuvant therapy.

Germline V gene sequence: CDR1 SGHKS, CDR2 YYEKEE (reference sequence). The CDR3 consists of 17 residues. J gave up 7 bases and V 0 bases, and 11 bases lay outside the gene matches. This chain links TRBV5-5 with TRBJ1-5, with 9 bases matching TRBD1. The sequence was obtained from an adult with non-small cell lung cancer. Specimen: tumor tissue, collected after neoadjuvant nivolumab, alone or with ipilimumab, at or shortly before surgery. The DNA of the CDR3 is TGTGCCAGCAGCTTGGAGGCGGGACAGGGTCCGAGGCAGCCCCAGCATTTT. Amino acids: CASSLEAGQGPRQPQHF.